This paragraph reports one T cell receptor beta chain. Germline lookup yields CDR1 SGHVS and CDR2 FQNEAQ. Trimming took 8 bases from V and 4 from J, leaving 12 bases between them. The CDR3 extends over 13 amino acids. The source of the sample is a study of control samples from healthy donors and cancer patients. Using immunoSEQ multiplex PCR, the repertoire was profiled, and TCRdb retains in-frame clones only, with some absent. The sample contains roughly 450,000 clones, 90% of which appear only once. The material sequenced was PBMCs. This sequence joins TRBV7-8 and TRBJ1-5; D gene unclear. The receptor's source is a middle-aged man with head and neck cancer. CDR3 in DNA: TGTGCCAGCGCGACGGAGCAGAATCAGCCCCAGCATTTT. It is translated as CASATEQNQPQHF.